This T cell receptor (beta chain) was obtained from a study of blood T cell repertoires in COVID-19. Study information: Donors in the United States, Italy and Spain gave samples during acute or convalescent COVID-19. From T cells, B-cell-depleted T cells, or PBMCs came the material, which was cDNA or gDNA.

Libraries were prepared by immunoSEQ multiplex PCR; TCRdb keeps only in-frame clonotypes and omits some of them. The sample has about 58,000 clones, about 89% seen once. The germline gives CDR1 LNHDA, CDR2 SQIVND (reference sequence). V was cut by 5 bases and J by 1 base, with 14 bases left in between. The CDR3 loop spans 15 amino acids. The sample taken for sequencing was peripheral blood. This clonotype was obtained from a woman aged 55-75 years with active COVID-19. The chain has TRBV19 and TRBJ1-2; D is possibly TRBD1 (5 bases). The DNA for the CDR3 is TGTGCCAGTAGTTCGAGACAGCAGAATAACTATGGCTACACCTTC. Its protein is CASSSRQQNNYGYTF.